Each of the 29 T cell receptor beta chains below was sequenced from the same sample in a study of cytomegalovirus exposure and HLA in healthy donors. Amplification used 60 Vbeta primers and 13 Jbeta primers. Profiling relied on immunoSEQ multiplex PCR, and the TCRdb table lists in-frame clones only, not all of them. The sample has 150,000 to 250,000 clones, roughly 78% seen once. The source material was PBMCs. The receptors originated from a young woman in good health and CMV-seropositive.

The J gene is TRBJ2-7, the V gene TRBV4-3; 8 bases fit TRBD2. The CDR3 is made up of 13 amino acids. Germline loops: CDR1 LGHNA, CDR2 YSLEER. After removal of 4 bases from V and 4 bases from J, the junction contained 3 bases not matched to a gene. The CDR3: CASSRRLAYEQYF. CDR3 nucleotide sequence: TGCGCCAGCAGCCGGAGACTAGCGTACGAGCAGTACTTC.

The rearrangement links TRBV4-1 to TRBJ2-7; perhaps TRBD2 as D (6 bases). The CDR3 consists of 15 residues. The germline V and J ends were trimmed by 0 bases and 6 bases, with 15 bases remaining between them. Germline V gene lookup returns CDR1 MGHRA and CDR2 YSYEKL. The CDR3 bases are TGCGCCAGCAGCCAAGAGGGCGGGGATGACCGCGAGCAGTACTTC. It specifies CASSQEGGDDREQYF.

The chain has TRBV6-6 and TRBJ2-7; 7 positions agree with TRBD2. The CDR3 is 14 amino acids. The V gene's germline CDR1 is MNHNY and CDR2 SVGAGI (reference sequence). The ends lost 4 bases at V and 3 bases at J; junction bases unmatched: 6. CDR3 coding DNA: TGTGCCAGCAGTTCCCCTGGGGGGGGCTACGAGCAGTACTTC. Translated, it gives CASSSPGGGYEQYF.

V gene TRBV12-5 combines with J gene TRBJ2-3, with TRBD1 matching over 7 bases. Trimming at V came to 4 bases and at J to 5 bases, leaving 12 bases not matched to a gene. Germline lookup yields CDR1 LGHNT and CDR2 FRNRAP. CDR3 length: 16 residues. CDR3 loop: CASGSRVTGSGDTQYF. CDR3 sequence (DNA): TGTGCTAGTGGTTCCCGAGTGACAGGGTCGGGAGATACGCAGTATTTT.

The chain recombines TRBV20-1 with TRBJ2-7; TRBD2 matches 7 bases. The CDR3 is made up of 11 amino acids. The ends lost 5 bases at V and 6 bases at J; junction bases unmatched: 4. Germline V lookup: CDR1 DFQATT, CDR2 SNEGSKA (reference sequence). CDR3 DNA: TGCAGTGCTGGGGAGGGGTTCGAGCAGTACTTC. This gives the protein CSAGEGFEQYF.

This clone was counted a few times. The V gene is TRBV13, the J gene TRBJ1-2; D unresolved. Between the trimmed V and J ends, which lost 2 bases and 5 bases, there was a span of 15 bases. CDR1 and CDR2 (germline): PRHDT, FYEKMQ (reference sequence). CDR3 length: 15 residues. CDR3 DNA sequence: TGTGCCAGCAGCTTAACCGGGTCGGGTTGGTATGGCTACACCTTC. This translates into CASSLTGSGWYGYTF.

The chain couples TRBV9 to TRBJ2-2; D possibly corresponds to TRBD1 (6 bases). Trimming removed 0 bases from V and 1 base from J, with 10 bases in between. The CDR3 is 16 amino acids. Germline lookup yields CDR1 SGDLS and CDR2 YYNGEE. The CDR3 here is CASSVGGGGNTGELFF. In DNA, the CDR3 is TGTGCCAGCAGCGTAGGTGGGGGCGGGAACACCGGGGAGCTGTTTTTT.

This clone came up a few times. The chain is built from TRBV6-5 and TRBJ2-5, with 10 bases that match TRBD1. Trimming cost V 5 bases and J 7 bases; bases outside gene matches: 7. Germline assignment: CDR1 MNHEY and CDR2 SVGAGI. The CDR3 length is 14 residues. Here the CDR3 reads CASSLTGGWGTQYF. The CDR3 DNA follows: TGTGCCAGCAGTCTGACAGGGGGCTGGGGGACCCAGTACTTC.

The rearrangement uses TRBV5-6 and TRBJ2-1, with 12 positions matching TRBD2. This CDR3 is built from 17 residues. In germline, CDR1 is SGHDT, CDR2 YYEEEE. V lost 4 bases to trimming and J lost 0 bases; unmatched junction nucleotides: 5. Written as DNA, the CDR3 is TGTGCCAGCAGCCTACTAGCGGGGGGCCCCTCCTACAATGAGCAGTTCTTC. This encodes CASSLLAGGPSYNEQFF.

The rearrangement links TRBV29-1 to TRBJ1-2; D possibly corresponds to TRBD1 (5 bases). Trimming pared 5 bases from V and 5 bases from J, leaving 12 bases between. There are 12 residues in the CDR3. The germline V gene has CDR1 SQVTM and CDR2 ANQGSEA. DNA for the CDR3: TGCAGCGTTCTGATTCCAGGGTATGGCTACACCTTC. It is translated as CSVLIPGYGYTF.

The gene calls are TRBV21-1 and TRBJ1-1; TRBD1, the D gene given by the table, was not confirmed from the DNA. TRBV21-1 is a pseudogene segment. This CDR3 is 15 amino acids long. CDR3 residues: CASSKAHRPRTEAFF. DNA for the CDR3: TGTGCCAGCAGCAAAGCGCACAGGCCACGAACTGAAGCTTTCTTT.

The CDR3 sequence: CASSRLAGGPGELFF. As DNA, the CDR3 is TGTGCCAGCAGTCGACTAGCGGGGGGGCCCGGGGAGCTGTTTTTT. The gene calls are TRBV6-4 and TRBJ2-2; 14 bases fit TRBD2. CDR3 length: 15 residues. The V segment lost 5 bases and the J segment 6 bases; nucleotides outside the gene matches: 2. From germline, CDR1 is MRHNA and CDR2 SNTAGT.

The CDR3 DNA follows: TGTGCCAGCAGCGTCCGGCCCCAGGGTCCCTATGGCTACACCTTC. As protein: CASSVRPQGPYGYTF. The chain carries TRBV9 and TRBJ1-2; tentative D call: TRBD1 (5 bases). Trimming removed 2 bases at V and 4 bases at J, with 15 bases between. Germline CDR1 SGDLS, CDR2 YYNGEE. The CDR3 spans 15 residues.

The V call is TRBV12-5, the J call TRBJ2-7, with a possible D match to TRBD2 (5 bases). The CDR3 is made up of 18 amino acids. Germline V gives CDR1 LGHNT, CDR2 FRNRAP. Here the CDR3 reads CANRSGCGLLENPHEQYF. For the CDR3, the DNA is TGTGCGAATCGCTCGGGGTGTGGTTTGCTAGAGAACCCTCACGAGCAGTACTTC.

The V gene is TRBV6-6, the J gene TRBJ2-7; tentatively, D is TRBD2 (6 bases). The germline CDR1 and CDR2 sequences are MNHNY and SVGAGI (reference sequence). This CDR3 contains 14 residues. The V end was cut by 7 bases, the J end by 2 bases, with 15 bases between. The CDR3 reads CASNALANTYEQYF. CDR3 nucleotides: TGTGCCAGCAACGCCCTAGCGAACACCTACGAGCAGTACTTC.

This chain joins TRBV9 and TRBJ2-5; 13 bases fit TRBD2. The V and J ends lost 3 bases and 2 bases, in that order; junction bases with no gene match: 1. The CDR3 is 15 amino acids. Germline V CDR1 and CDR2: SGDLS, YYNGEE. The CDR3 is CASSELAGGQETQYF. CDR3 DNA: TGTGCCAGCAGCGAACTAGCGGGGGGGCAAGAGACCCAGTACTTC. Using reference TRBV9 and TRBJ2-5 for the parts outside the CDR3, the full variable domain is DSGVTQTPKHLITATGQRVTLRCSPRSGDLSVYWYQQSLDQGLQFLIQYYNGEERAKGNILERFSAQQFPDLHSELNLSSLELGDSALYFCASSELAGGQETQYFGPGTRLLVL.

The chain recombines TRBV10-3 with TRBJ2-7; 9 bases map to TRBD2. From germline, CDR1 is ENHRY and CDR2 SYGVKD. The CDR3 has 14 residues. J was trimmed by 3 bases and V by 6 bases; bases with no gene match: 6. CDR3 protein: CAIRGGGGGYEQYF. The CDR3 DNA reads TGTGCCATCAGGGGCGGCGGGGGGGGCTACGAGCAGTACTTC.

J is TRBJ2-3 and V is TRBV7-9; D is unresolved. This CDR3 is 16 amino acids long. V lost 5 bases to trimming and J lost 0 bases, with 15 bases between them. CDR1 is SEHNR and CDR2 is FQNEAQ in the germline V gene (reference sequence). CDR3 loop: CASSPRRGLSTDTQYF. For the CDR3, the DNA is TGTGCCAGCAGCCCTCGTAGAGGCCTTAGCACAGATACGCAGTATTTT.

The CDR3 sequence is CASSLLGESTDTQYF. CDR3 nucleotides: TGCGCCAGCAGCTTATTGGGCGAAAGCACAGATACGCAGTATTTT. The chain links TRBV5-1 to TRBJ2-3, with D hard to call. Germline lookup yields CDR1 SGHRS and CDR2 YFSETQ. The CDR3 loop spans 15 amino acids. Trimming cost V 2 bases and J 0 bases, with 10 bases left between them. Together with reference TRBV5-1 and TRBJ2-3, the CDR3 gives the full variable domain: KAGVTQTPRYLIKTRGQQVTLSCSPISGHRSVSWYQQTPGQGLQFLFEYFSETQRNKGNFPGRFSGRQFSNSRSEMNVSTLELGDSALYLCASSLLGESTDTQYFGPGTRLTVL.

The CDR3 DNA follows: TGTGCCAGCAGCTTAACCGGGACAGGGTATGGCTACACCTTC. Protein: CASSLTGTGYGYTF. The J gene is TRBJ1-2, the V gene TRBV7-9, with 9 bases fitting TRBD1. Trimming at V came to 2 bases and at J to 5 bases, leaving 3 bases not matched to a gene. Germline values: CDR1 SEHNR, CDR2 FQNEAQ (reference sequence). CDR3 size: 14 residues.

This clone was detected a few times. CDR3: CASSPEQGSNQPQHF. The CDR3, as DNA: TGCGCCAGCAGTCCTGAGCAGGGGAGCAATCAGCCCCAGCATTTT. The rearrangement links TRBV5-1 to TRBJ1-5, with D possibly TRBD1 on 6 matching bases. In germline, CDR1 is SGHRS, CDR2 YFSETQ. This CDR3 comprises 15 residues. The V gene lost 5 bases and the J gene lost 1 base, with 13 bases spanning the gap.

J is TRBJ1-1 and V is TRBV18; D unresolved. Trimming shortened V by 4 bases and J by 1 base, and 10 bases separated the two germline ends. The length of the CDR3 is 14 residues. Germline loops: CDR1 KGHSH, CDR2 LQKENI. CDR3 nucleotide sequence: TGTGCCAGCTCACGTGGACTTGAGAACACTGAAGCTTTCTTT. As protein: CASSRGLENTEAFF.

J is TRBJ1-6 and V is TRBV4-1; no reliable D call. V was pared by 4 bases and J by 7 bases, with 11 bases between. The CDR3 covers 14 residues. Germline loops: CDR1 MGHRA, CDR2 YSYEKL. In DNA form, the CDR3 reads TGCGCCAGCAGCCGAGGTGGGTGGAATTCACCCCTCCACTTT. Encoded protein: CASSRGGWNSPLHF.

The CDR3 protein is CASSQAGTGGSPLHF. Written as DNA, the CDR3 is TGCGCCAGCAGCCAGGCCGGGACAGGGGGTTCACCCCTCCACTTT. The rearrangement uses TRBV4-3 and TRBJ1-6, with 11 bases matching TRBD1. The ends lost 3 bases at V and 9 bases at J; junction bases unmatched: 4. CDR3 length: 15 amino acids. From germline, CDR1 is LGHNA and CDR2 YSLEER.

This clone has a handful of counts. V and J are TRBV4-3 and TRBJ2-1, with 15 bases identical to TRBD2. Germline V gene data show CDR1 as LGHNA and CDR2 as YSLEER. Germline trimming cut 1 base from V and 7 bases from J; bases unmatched to any gene: 8. The CDR3 loop spans 18 amino acids. DNA for the CDR3: TGCGCCAGCAGCCAAGTAGTCCGGACTAGCGGGAGGGAGAATGAGCAGTTCTTC. Residues: CASSQVVRTSGRENEQFF.

The genes are TRBV7-8 and TRBJ2-2, with TRBD2 matching 7 bases. Germline lookup yields CDR1 SGHVS and CDR2 FQNEAQ. Trimming at V came to 5 bases and at J to 4 bases, leaving 7 bases not matched to a gene. CDR3 length: 15 amino acids. CDR3 bases: TGTGCCAGCAGCAGGTGGGGGGGACTCACCGGGGAGCTGTTTTTT. This codes for CASSRWGGLTGELFF.

The chain carries TRBV6-5 and TRBJ1-4; D might be TRBD1 (5 bases). CDR1 is MNHEY, CDR2 SVGAGI, per germline. Trimming shortened V by 3 bases and J by 8 bases, and 16 bases separated the two germline ends. The CDR3 loop spans 15 amino acids. CDR3: CASSYSGGLGEKLFF. CDR3 sequence (DNA): TGTGCCAGCAGTTATTCGGGGGGATTAGGGGAAAAACTGTTTTTT.

The chain carries TRBV29-1 and TRBJ2-1; tentatively, D is TRBD2 (7 bases). This CDR3 is 14 amino acids long. The germline V gene has CDR1 SQVTM and CDR2 ANQGSEA. The germline V and J ends were trimmed by 3 bases and 4 bases, with 13 bases remaining between them. The CDR3 region has the DNA TGCAGCGTTGATGAAGGGGGGGGTTACAATGAGCAGTTCTTC. This sequence encodes CSVDEGGGYNEQFF.

The V call is TRBV10-3, the J call TRBJ2-5, with a tentative D call TRBD1 (6 bases). This CDR3 comprises 14 residues. V lost 9 bases, J lost 2 bases, and 16 bases lay in between. Germline values: CDR1 ENHRY, CDR2 SYGVKD. CDR3: CAIKGQTAQETQYF. In nucleotides, the CDR3 is TGTGCCATTAAAGGACAGACAGCACAAGAGACCCAGTACTTC.